What follows are 15 T cell receptor beta chains derived from one specimen sequenced in a study of T cells in Graves' hyperthyroidism and ophthalmopathy (dated by TCRdb to between 2017 and 2020). Preparation of the library involved multiplex PCR. The run used an Illumina HiSeq 2000. The TCR beta CDR3 regions were amplified from the RNA transcripts. For the first round of RT-PCR on the TCR CDR3, the HTBI primer set was used together with the Qiagen OneStep RT-PCR kit. The raw public reads went through TCRdb reprocessing: fastp at Q25, MiXCR clone calling, in-frame beta chains kept. Rows with a matching CDR3 protein are joined into one entry that keeps the most common DNA and genes. For this sample there are some 550,000 distinct CDR3 sequences; more than 15% appear just once. Clones ranked in the top ten supply 2.5% to 4% of the sample. The specimen sequenced was blood. Receptors were obtained from a woman in her forties with Graves' ophthalmopathy.

At least ten counts were recorded for this clonotype. This rearrangement joins TRBV2 to TRBJ2-7; D perhaps matches TRBD2 (6 bases). The V and J ends lost 7 bases and 4 bases respectively, with 11 bases between them. CDR3 length equals 12 residues. Germline CDR1 is SNHLY and CDR2 is FYNNEI. The CDR3 region has the DNA TGTGCCAGCAAGAGCGGGCCTTACGAGCAGTACTTC. This gives the protein CASKSGPYEQYF.

The rearrangement links TRBV9 to TRBJ2-7, with 11 bases aligning to TRBD1. The germline V gene encodes CDR1 SGDLS and CDR2 YYNGEE. V gave up 0 bases and J gave up 4 bases; unmatched junction bases: 3. The CDR3 has 15 residues. CDR3 protein: CASSVAGTGGYEQYF. The CDR3 bases are TGTGCCAGCAGCGTAGCGGGGACAGGGGGATACGAGCAGTACTTC. The complete variable domain, with remaining parts taken from reference TRBV9 and TRBJ2-7, reads DSGVTQTPKHLITATGQRVTLRCSPRSGDLSVYWYQQSLDQGLQFLIQYYNGEERAKGNILERFSAQQFPDLHSELNLSSLELGDSALYFCASSVAGTGGYEQYFGPGTRLTVT.

In this sample, this clonotype turned up a few times. The rearrangement uses TRBV20-1 and TRBJ2-5, with D tentatively TRBD2 (7 bases). CDR1 DFQATT and CDR2 SNEGSKA come from the germline V gene (reference sequence). V gave up 2 bases and J gave up 5 bases, with 15 bases separating them. CDR3 size: 14 residues. CDR3 in amino acids: CSARPQGRGETQYF. The DNA for the CDR3 is TGCAGTGCTAGACCCCAGGGGAGGGGGGAGACCCAGTACTTC.

V is TRBV3-1 and J is TRBJ1-4; TRBD1 is a possible D gene (5 bases). This CDR3 is built from 14 residues. The V gene's germline CDR1 is LGHDT and CDR2 YNNKEL (reference sequence). V lost 3 bases, J lost 7 bases, and 12 bases lay in between. This CDR3 is CASSHKAGTEKLFF. CDR3 DNA: TGTGCCAGCAGCCACAAGGCAGGGACTGAAAAACTGTTTTTT.

The rearrangement links TRBV10-3 to TRBJ2-5; 9 bases align to TRBD2. The CDR3 sequence is 16 residues long. J was trimmed by 5 bases and V by 2 bases; bases with no gene match: 9. The germline V gene has CDR1 ENHRY and CDR2 SYGVKD. DNA for the CDR3: TGTGCCATCAGTGAGGGAGCGGGAGGCCGTCCGGAGACCCAGTACTTC. It is translated as CAISEGAGGRPETQYF.

This clonotype has just a few counts. This rearrangement joins TRBV3-1 to TRBJ1-6, with D perhaps matching TRBD1 (6 bases). Germline V lookup: CDR1 LGHDT, CDR2 YNNKEL (reference sequence). Trimming removed 4 bases from V and 9 bases from J, with 16 bases in between. The CDR3 loop spans 15 amino acids. DNA for the CDR3: TGTGCCAGCAGCCTTTCGTCGGACAGCCTTTCACCCCTCCACTTT. This gives the protein CASSLSSDSLSPLHF. The whole variable domain, remainder taken from reference TRBV3-1 and TRBJ1-6, is DTAVSQTPKYLVTQMGNDKSIKCEQNLGHDTMYWYKQDSKKFLKIMFSYNNKELIINETVPNRFSPKSPDKAHLNLHINSLELGDSAVYFCASSLSSDSLSPLHFGNGTRLTVT.

The chain employs TRBV2 and TRBJ2-7, with D maybe TRBD2 (6 bases). The CDR3 consists of 12 residues. Per the germline V gene, CDR1 is SNHLY and CDR2 is FYNNEI. Trimming took 6 bases from V and 6 from J, leaving 12 bases between them. The CDR3 region is CASSRRGGEQYF. Written as DNA, the CDR3 is TGTGCCAGCAGCCGACGGGGAGGCGAGCAGTACTTC.

This clonotype was counted many times. This rearrangement joins TRBV20-1 to TRBJ2-5; TRBD1 is a possible D gene (7 bases). The length of the CDR3 is 15 residues. V lost 5 bases to trimming and J lost 4 bases, with 20 bases between them. In germline, CDR1 is DFQATT, CDR2 SNEGSKA (reference sequence). The CDR3 coding sequence is TGCAGTGCTCTCCGGGCAGGGGGGTTTATAGAGACCCAGTACTTC. It is translated as CSALRAGGFIETQYF.

Ten or more counts support this clonotype. The CDR3 DNA follows: TGTGCCAGCAGTTTGCCTAGCGGGACGCATACGCAGTATTTT. Protein: CASSLPSGTHTQYF. This sequence joins TRBV28 and TRBJ2-3; 9 positions agree with TRBD2. CDR1 is MDHEN, CDR2 SYDVKM, per germline. The CDR3 runs to 14 residues. The V and J ends lost 3 bases and 7 bases, in that order; junction bases with no gene match: 5.

This clonotype was seen repeatedly, ten times or more. V usage is TRBV20-1 and J usage is TRBJ2-3; D call uncertain. The CDR3 consists of 12 residues. Germline V gene sequence: CDR1 DFQATT, CDR2 SNEGSKA (reference sequence). Trimming left V 4 bases short and J 6 bases short, with 11 bases between. CDR3 nucleotide sequence: TGCAGTGCTAAGAGCCTAGTGGATACGCAGTATTTT. The encoded protein is CSAKSLVDTQYF.

This chain connects TRBV28 to TRBJ1-4; 8 nucleotides align to TRBD1. V dropped 5 bases and J dropped 4; count of bases not matched to a gene: 6. In germline, CDR1 is MDHEN, CDR2 SYDVKM. The CDR3 sequence is 15 residues long. CDR3 amino acids: CASSPGQGHNEKLFF. Written as DNA, the CDR3 is TGTGCCAGCAGTCCTGGACAGGGTCATAATGAAAAACTGTTTTTT.

In this sample, this clonotype turned up a few times. The chain combines TRBV6-1 with TRBJ2-3; D call uncertain. The germline V gene has CDR1 MNHNS and CDR2 SASEGT. The CDR3 consists of 14 residues. V dropped 7 bases and J dropped 7 bases, with 18 bases sitting between them. The CDR3 sequence is CASKRTGGENTQYF. In DNA form, the CDR3 reads TGTGCCAGCAAGAGGACCGGTGGGGAAAATACGCAGTATTTT.

This sequence joins TRBV6-1 and TRBJ2-7; TRBD1 aligns across 10 bases. From germline, CDR1 is MNHNS and CDR2 SASEGT. CDR3 length: 16 residues. The ends lost 5 bases at V and 5 bases at J; junction bases unmatched: 12. The CDR3 here is CASSPRRDRGLNEQYF. In DNA, the CDR3 is TGTGCCAGCAGTCCCCGAAGGGACAGGGGCTTGAACGAGCAGTACTTC.

The V and J genes are TRBV11-2 and TRBJ2-2; D might be TRBD2 (6 bases). The CDR3 loop spans 13 amino acids. The V gene's germline CDR1 is SGHAT and CDR2 FQNNGV. Trimming cost V 3 bases and J 7 bases, with 9 bases left between them. Written as DNA, the CDR3 is TGTGCCAGCAGCTTCCAGGGAGGCGGGGAGCTGTTTTTT. It specifies CASSFQGGGELFF.

This chain connects TRBV25-1 to TRBJ2-3, with 11 nucleotides matching TRBD1. Germline-derived CDR1 and CDR2 are MGHDK and SYGVNS. The length of the CDR3 is 14 residues. V shed 5 bases, J shed 9 bases, and the junction held 7 bases outside the gene matches. CDR3: CASSRGTGGNTQYF. CDR3 in DNA: TGTGCCAGCAGTAGGGGGACAGGGGGGAACACGCAGTATTTT.